The 9 T cell receptor beta chains presented below share a single source sample, sequenced in a study of Graves' ophthalmopathy and Graves' hyperthyroidism. Using RNA transcripts, the TCR beta CDR3 regions were amplified. First-round RT-PCR employed HTBI primers, with a second-round multiplex PCR after it. Each CDR3 protein gets one entry after TCRdb re-called the multiplex PCR reads with MiXCR. The sample has about 420,000 distinct CDR3 sequences; about 21% are singletons. Sequenced: peripheral blood. Receptors were obtained from a woman in her late teens or twenties with stable Graves' hyperthyroidism.

This clonotype came up many times. V is TRBV10-3 and J is TRBJ2-5; D gene ambiguous. The CDR3 totals 13 residues. The ends were cut back, 3 bases at V and 4 bases at J, with 9 bases in the middle. Germline CDR1 and CDR2: ENHRY and SYGVKD. CDR3 nucleotide sequence: TGTGCCATCAGTGATGGGCTCCTAGAGACCCAGTACTTC. Translation gives CAISDGLLETQYF.

The table lists this clonotype with many counts. The chain uses TRBV24-1 and TRBJ1-2; 9 bases match TRBD1. V was clipped by 4 bases and J by 5 bases; unmatched bases: 4. Germline CDR1 is KGHDR and CDR2 is SFDVKD. The CDR3 consists of 14 residues. The CDR3 protein is CATSDPGTGYGYTF. CDR3 bases: TGTGCCACCAGTGACCCCGGGACAGGGTATGGCTACACCTTC.

This clonotype was counted ten times or more. This chain uses TRBV7-9 with TRBJ1-5, with TRBD1 identical over 8 bases. This CDR3 has 14 amino acids. Germline values: CDR1 SEHNR, CDR2 FQNEAQ (reference sequence). V was clipped by 5 bases and J by 4 bases; unmatched bases: 4. In nucleotides, the CDR3 is TGTGCCAGCAGCGGACAGGGAATGAATCAGCCCCAGCATTTT. It translates to CASSGQGMNQPQHF. Full variable domain (missing parts from reference TRBV7-9 and TRBJ1-5): DTGVSQNPRHKITKRGQNVTFRCDPISEHNRLYWYRQTLGQGPEFLTYFQNEAQLEKSRLLSDRFSAERPKGSFSTLEIQRTEQGDSAMYLCASSGQGMNQPQHFGDGTRLSIL.

The V call is TRBV4-2, the J call TRBJ1-6; D may be TRBD1 (6 bases). Trimming removed 3 bases at V and 10 bases at J, with 16 bases between. CDR1 is LGHNA, CDR2 YNFKEQ, per germline. CDR3 size: 15 residues. The CDR3 loop is CASSHPYRERSPLHF. The CDR3 bases are TGTGCCAGCAGCCACCCGTACAGGGAGAGATCACCCCTCCACTTT.

This clonotype was seen ten or more times. V gene TRBV6-1 combines with J gene TRBJ2-7; D possibly corresponds to TRBD2 (6 bases). CDR3 length: 13 residues. The germline V gene encodes CDR1 MNHNS and CDR2 SASEGT. Trimming removed 8 bases at V and 2 bases at J, with 13 bases between. In DNA form, the CDR3 reads TGTGCCAGCGGCGGGGCGGCACCCTACGAGCAGTACTTC. Translated, it gives CASGGAAPYEQYF.

This clonotype was counted many times. This sequence may be a read error, since a much larger clone differs from it by one base. The chain recombines TRBV6-1 with TRBJ2-4; possible D gene TRBD1, 6 bases. Germline CDR1 is MNHNS and CDR2 is SASEGT. The CDR3 length is 17 residues. For the CDR3, the DNA is TGTGCCAGCAGTGTAACATGGGACAACTTGTCCAAAAACATTAAGTACTTC. Translation: CASSVTWDNLSKNIKYF.

Ten or more counts support this clonotype. This chain connects TRBV19 to TRBJ1-2, with no clear D. Per the germline V gene, CDR1 is LNHDA and CDR2 is SQIVND (reference sequence). The ends were cut back, 0 bases at V and 10 bases at J, with 12 bases in the middle. The length of the CDR3 is 13 residues. CDR3 region: CASSIESGSYYTF. The DNA of the CDR3 is TGTGCCAGTAGTATAGAGTCCGGATCGTACTACACCTTC.

This clonotype was detected many times. The chain recombines TRBV7-3 with TRBJ2-2; no definite D call. CDR1 SGHTA and CDR2 FQGTGA come from the germline V gene. The CDR3 is 14 amino acids. V lost 4 bases to trimming and J lost 6 bases, with 12 bases between them. CDR3 loop: CASSSIDSSGELFF. The CDR3, as DNA: TGTGCCAGCAGCTCCATTGACTCCTCCGGGGAGCTGTTTTTT.

The table lists this clonotype with many counts. The J gene is TRBJ1-6, the V gene TRBV25-1; D is undetermined. The germline CDR1 and CDR2 sequences are MGHDK and SYGVNS. The CDR3 runs to 14 residues. The germline V and J ends were trimmed by 6 bases and 0 bases, with 6 bases remaining between them. In DNA form, the CDR3 reads TGTGCCAGCAGGCAGAGCTCCTATAATTCACCCCTCCACTTT. Protein product: CASRQSSYNSPLHF.